This T cell receptor (beta chain) comes out of a study of somatic mutations in cytotoxic T cells in rheumatoid arthritis (dated by TCRdb to the late 2010s). With regard to the full study: A FACSAria II or Sony SH800 was used to flow-sort some V beta antibody-stained T-cell populations at nearly 100% purity, and TCRB sequencing was also done on sorted V beta1+ cells. The study asked whether expanded CD8+ T-cell clones in newly diagnosed, untreated rheumatoid arthritis carry somatic mutations, and used TCRB deep sequencing to characterize clonality. TCRB deep sequencing was performed for approximately 61 rheumatoid arthritis patients and about 20 healthy controls. Patients and controls did not essentially differ in median age, which was nearly identical between the groups. Overall study results and their limits: In about an eighth of the roughly 60 patients the largest CD8+ clone exceeded 20% of CD8+ cells, and several identical CD8+ TCRB sequences were shared between blood and synovial fluid. The antigen targets of the expanded CD8+ clones were unknown, and absence from virus-specific databases did not rule out viral specificity. CD8+ T-cell clonality in rheumatoid arthritis patients was not significantly different from that in age-matched healthy controls. No adjustment for multiple comparisons was made for the slight TRBV07 underrepresentation in patients. In patients, CD8+ clonality rose with age (Spearman r ~ 0.45), which was not the case in healthy controls.

Points on this clone: Its antigen has not been determined. No qualities accompany the bases; no much larger clone lies one base away.

CDR3 length: 15 amino acids, cysteine to phenylalanine. Of all the DNA, just the CDR3 is kept, 45 bases in frame from base 1. CDR1 and CDR2 are drawn from the germline V gene: SGHDT, YYEEEE. From V the trimming removes 4 bases and from J it removes 4 bases, while the gene matches leave 10 bases of the junction unaccounted for. With a median age of approximately 61 years (range about 21-75) and about 51% female, the healthy controls consisted of about 20 blood donors whose buffy coats were used. On an AutoMACS, CD4+ and CD8+ cells were isolated via positive magnetic bead selection, and their purity was verified by flow cytometry. Peripheral blood mononuclear cells were obtained using density gradient separation with Ficoll-Paque PLUS. DNA from CD4-enriched, CD8-enriched or PBMC samples was extracted using Nucleospin Tissue or Tissue XS kits and then quantified on a Qubit 2.0 fluorometer. The immunoSEQ assay was applied to genomic DNA for TCRB CDR3 sequencing. Turning to the authors' computational methods: Analyses were restricted to productive TCRB rearrangements. Defining a clone by its unique TCRB CDR3 sequence, the study calculated clonality as a productive clonality index derived from Shannon entropy. Repertoire overlap between two samples was calculated from the template counts of each clone relative to total templates per sample. V-gene usage measured by flow cytometry correlated with TCRB sequencing V-gene usage, with a Spearman r of 0.61. The table comes from immuneACCESS by way of TCRdb, which keeps in-frame sequences with V and J called. Part of the clones is missing from these tables; in studies checked, under half for an unresolved V gene and the rest for unknown reasons. V and J calls and clone size are copied from that table; D and trimming were computed from the DNA. The sample includes around 19,000 clones, with 70% to 80% observed a single time. The ten biggest clones cover approximately 5.3% of the sample.

The chain uses TRBV5-6 and TRBJ2-5; 7 central nucleotides agree with TRBD1. Sequenced material: CD8+ T cells sorted from blood. This sequence originates from a man aged 60 to 69 in good health. This receptor carries the CDR3 CASSNDRVWIETQYF. The sequence in DNA is TGTGCCAGCAGCAACGACAGGGTTTGGATAGAGACCCAGTACTTC.